A selection of T cell receptor beta chains follows, all from one sample in a study of PD-1 blockade in classical Hodgkin lymphoma. TCRdb's copy holds only in-frame clones and misses some; the assay was immunoSEQ multiplex PCR. The repertoire includes around 93,000 clones, more than 70% of them detected once, and just under 9.5% sits in the top ten. Sample: peripheral blood mononuclear cells (PBMCs), taken before the fourth cycle of nivolumab. The source is a human donor with classical Hodgkin lymphoma. Both conserved end residues are part of each CDR3. The D gene is left open where the match is weak. The size of a clone is reported for some rows only, either as once, few or many, or as a class for expanded clones.

size: NA
D: NA
J: TRBJ2-2
V: TRBV21-1
CDR3: CATWGPSRLELFF
DNA: TGTGCCACATGGGGGCCCTCCCGTCTGGAGCTGTTTTTT

size: NA
D: TRBD2
J: TRBJ2-5
V: TRBV19
CDR3: CASSDPQRGQETQYF
DNA: TGTGCCAGTAGTGACCCCCAGCGGGGCCAAGAGACCCAGTACTTC

size: few
D: NA
J: TRBJ1-1
V: TRBV6-6
CDR3: CASSYLDGEAFF
DNA: TGTGCCAGCAGTTACCTTGACGGCGAAGCTTTCTTT

size: NA
D: NA
J: TRBJ2-1
V: TRBV11-2
CDR3: CASSLGPRGGYNEQFF
DNA: TGTGCCAGCAGCTTAGGTCCCAGGGGGGGTTACAATGAGCAGTTCTTC

size: few
D: TRBD1
J: TRBJ1-6
V: TRBV27
CDR3: CASSLLQGWYSPLHF
DNA: TGTGCCAGCAGTTTATTACAGGGGTGGTATTCACCCCTCCACTTT

size: once
D: TRBD1
J: TRBJ2-2
V: TRBV18
CDR3: CASSRRDRGPNTGELFF
DNA: TGTGCCAGCTCACGCCGGGACAGGGGCCCTAACACCGGGGAGCTGTTTTTT

size: NA
D: TRBD1
J: TRBJ1-2
V: TRBV10-3
CDR3: CAIRRGRYGYTF
DNA: TGTGCCATCAGGAGGGGGCGGTATGGCTACACCTTC

size: few
D: TRBD1
J: TRBJ1-2
V: TRBV4-3
CDR3: CASSQDRGFGYTF
DNA: TGCGCCAGCAGCCAAGACAGGGGGTTTGGCTACACCTTC

size: NA
D: NA
J: TRBJ2-7
V: TRBV5-1
CDR3: CASSLLSSGSYEQYF
DNA: TGCGCCAGCAGCTTGCTGAGTAGCGGATCCTACGAGCAGTACTTC

size: many
D: NA
J: TRBJ1-1
V: TRBV6-5
CDR3: CASSWGRMNTEAFF
DNA: TGTGCCAGCAGTTGGGGCAGGATGAACACTGAAGCTTTCTTT

size: NA
D: TRBD2
J: TRBJ2-5
V: TRBV11-2
CDR3: CASTQTSLETQYF
DNA: TGTGCCAGCACCCAGACTAGCTTGGAGACCCAGTACTTC

size: NA
D: TRBD2
J: TRBJ2-2
V: TRBV5-1
CDR3: CASSWRTTSGIRELFF
DNA: TGCGCCAGCAGCTGGAGGACGACTAGCGGGATCCGGGAGCTGTTTTTT

size: NA
D: NA
J: TRBJ2-7
V: TRBV30
CDR3: CAWRPWTSSYEQYF
DNA: TGTGCCTGGAGACCCTGGACCAGCTCCTACGAGCAGTACTTC